This entry lists 8 T cell receptor beta chains sequenced from one sample in a study of regulatory T cells in long-lasting Graves disease. Time point here: newly diagnosed GD, antithyroid drugs for less than 3 months. Researchers made the TCR library from RNA that was extracted from PBMCs. Both iRepertoire HTBI primers and Arm-PCR of CDR3 regions were used to build the TCR beta libraries. TCRdb re-called the multiplex PCR reads with MiXCR, one entry per CDR3 protein. The data contain about 560,000 distinct CDR3 sequences, more than 15% of them seen just once; the ten biggest clones take up around 12%. The same sample was also used in a study of T cells in Graves' hyperthyroidism and ophthalmopathy.

Sequences were derived from peripheral blood mononuclear cells (PBMCs), sampled at new diagnosis, from a patient treated with antithyroid drugs. The receptor source for this set is a man in his late teens or twenties with Graves disease.

This clonotype was seen a single time. The chain has TRBV6-1 and TRBJ2-3, with 10 nucleotides matching TRBD1. CDR3 length: 17 residues. Germline V lookup: CDR1 MNHNS, CDR2 SASEGT. The ends lost 0 bases at V and 4 bases at J; junction bases unmatched: 7. The CDR3 region is CASSEAPTGGSADTQYF. The CDR3 DNA follows: TGTGCCAGCAGTGAAGCCCCGACAGGGGGCTCCGCAGATACGCAGTATTTT.

At least ten counts were recorded for this clonotype. CDR3 protein: CASSRVGTSGELFF. DNA for the CDR3: TGTGCCAGCAGTAGGGTGGGGACGTCGGGGGAGCTGTTTTTT. The chain joins TRBV28 to TRBJ2-2; D assignment may be TRBD1 or TRBD2 (5 bases each). Germline CDR1 reads MDHEN; CDR2 reads SYDVKM. V gave up 5 bases and J gave up 8 bases, with 15 bases separating them. The CDR3 loop spans 14 amino acids.

The V gene is TRBV5-1, the J gene TRBJ2-5, with 8 nucleotides matching TRBD2. CDR3 length: 16 residues. Germline assignment: CDR1 SGHRS and CDR2 YFSETQ. V dropped 4 bases and J dropped 5; count of bases not matched to a gene: 13. The CDR3 DNA sequence: TGCGCCAGCAGCCGGGGGGGCGAAGGAATTCGGGAGACCCAGTACTTC. Amino acids: CASSRGGEGIRETQYF.

A remark on this clonotype: A much bigger clone sits one base away, suggesting this may be a read error. V usage is TRBV18 and J usage is TRBJ2-7; 8 bases agree with TRBD1. The CDR3 runs to 14 residues. Germline V gene sequence: CDR1 KGHSH, CDR2 LQKENI. The chain's CDR3 is CTSSRLTGEYEQYF. DNA of the CDR3: TGTACCAGCTCACGGTTGACAGGGGAGTACGAGCAGTACTTC. The variable domain in full, completed from reference TRBV18 and TRBJ2-7, reads NAGVMQNPRHLVRRRGQEARLRCSPMKGHSHVYWYRQLPEEGLKFMVYLQKENIIDESGMPKERFSAEFPKEGPSILRIQQVVRGDSAAYFCTSSRLTGEYEQYFGPGTRLTVT.

This clonotype was detected many times. The gene calls are TRBV10-1 and TRBJ1-1; 8 nucleotides match TRBD1. V lost 2 bases, J lost 4 bases, and 9 bases stayed unmatched. This CDR3 is built from 16 residues. Germline V gene lookup returns CDR1 WNHNN and CDR2 SYGVQD (reference sequence). The CDR3 DNA is TGCGCCAGCAGTGAGGGGGGCAGGGGGCCGCTCACTGAAGCTTTCTTT. Translated, it gives CASSEGGRGPLTEAFF.

This clonotype was observed a handful of times. The chain couples TRBV20-1 to TRBJ2-1, with D unclear. The germline V gene has CDR1 DFQATT and CDR2 SNEGSKA (reference sequence). This CDR3 contains 10 residues. V shed 5 bases and J shed 5 bases, with 4 bases lying between them. The CDR3 DNA sequence: TGCAGTGCTGAAAACAATGAGCAGTTCTTC. This codes for CSAENNEQFF.

As regards this clonotype: A read error may be the cause here, since a much bigger clone is one base away. The chain couples TRBV12-3 or TRBV12-4 to TRBJ2-5, with D tentatively TRBD2 (6 bases). Trimming removed 6 bases at V and 4 bases at J, with 15 bases between. The CDR3 has 14 amino acids. The CDR3: CASRQEGLVETQYF. The CDR3 region has the DNA TGTGCCAGCAGGCAGGAGGGCCTCGTAGAGACCCAGTACTTC.

V and J are TRBV11-2 and TRBJ2-1; D is ambiguous. The length of the CDR3 is 15 residues. Trimming took off 5 bases at V and 0 bases at J, with 11 bases between the two ends. Germline-derived CDR1 and CDR2 are SGHAT and FQNNGV. Written as DNA, the CDR3 is TGTGCCAGCAGCAAAGCTCTAGTCTCCTACAATGAGCAGTTCTTC. Protein: CASSKALVSYNEQFF. Full variable domain (rest looked up from reference TRBV11-2 and TRBJ2-1): EAGVAQSPRYKIIEKRQSVAFWCNPISGHATLYWYQQILGQGPKLLIQFQNNGVVDDSQLPKDRFSAERLKGVDSTLKIQPAKLEDSAVYLCASSKALVSYNEQFFGPGTRLTVL.